This T cell receptor (beta chain) was identified in a study of beta chain features in type 1 diabetes. At the level of the study: No patient-donor differences in age, gender, total cells or subset yield.

Between the trimmed V and J ends, which lost 3 bases and 8 bases, there was a span of 16 bases. Per germline, CDR1 KGHSH and CDR2 LQKENI. The CDR3 has 14 amino acids. The entirety of the isolated RNA underwent reverse transcription, so expressed TCRB transcripts were sequenced. The repertoire was sequenced with immunoSEQ multiplex PCR; TCRdb's copy has only in-frame clones and lacks some. The sample lists roughly 730,000 clones, about an eighth occurring once. General observations from the study: There was a moderate but significant shortening of TCRB CDR3s in all four CD4+ subsets of Type 1 diabetes patients. In type 1 diabetes patients, VDJ junctions had fewer insertions; deletions at these junctions were more frequent. For patients and controls alike, PCR might favor shorter templates to the same degree.

Every donor had blood drawn once into heparin, roughly 120 mL on average. A remark on this clone: Its antigen remains unknown.

This chain uses TRBV18 with TRBJ1-2; no definite D call. The material sequenced was naive CD4+ T cells from blood. The clonotype comes from a man between 18 and 29 years old with type 1 diabetes. CDR3 DNA: TGTGCCAGCTCACCTATGGTGGCGACGGAGGGCTACACCTTC. Protein sequence: CASSPMVATEGYTF.